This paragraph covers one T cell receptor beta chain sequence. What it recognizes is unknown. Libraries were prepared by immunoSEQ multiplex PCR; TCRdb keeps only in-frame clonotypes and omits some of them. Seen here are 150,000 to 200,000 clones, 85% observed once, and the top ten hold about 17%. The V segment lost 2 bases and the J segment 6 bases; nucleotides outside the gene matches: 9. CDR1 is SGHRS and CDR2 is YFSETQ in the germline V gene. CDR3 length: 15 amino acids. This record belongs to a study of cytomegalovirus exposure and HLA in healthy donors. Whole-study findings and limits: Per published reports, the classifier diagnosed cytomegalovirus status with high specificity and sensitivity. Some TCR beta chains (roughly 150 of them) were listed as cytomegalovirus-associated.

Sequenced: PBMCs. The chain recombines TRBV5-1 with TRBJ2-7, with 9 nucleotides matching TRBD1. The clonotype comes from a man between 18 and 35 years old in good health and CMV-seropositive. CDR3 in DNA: TGCGCCAGCAGCTTAGCCGGGACAGGGCTCCCCGAGCAGTACTTC. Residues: CASSLAGTGLPEQYF. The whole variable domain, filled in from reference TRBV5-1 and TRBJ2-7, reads KAGVTQTPRYLIKTRGQQVTLSCSPISGHRSVSWYQQTPGQGLQFLFEYFSETQRNKGNFPGRFSGRQFSNSRSEMNVSTLELGDSALYLCASSLAGTGLPEQYFGPGTRLTVT.